What follows describes a single T cell receptor beta chain. The antigen is unknown. The record originates from a study of T cells after yellow fever vaccination. Overall study results and limits: Contaminants from the bulk population, in the form of abundant clonotypes, could be found in FACS-sorted repertoires. Though it reached lower strength, the secondary response hit its peak faster, day 5 versus 15.

TCRdb itself ran the 5' RACE reads through MiXCR, one entry per CDR3 protein. Of 450,000 to 550,000 distinct CDR3 sequences in the sample, less than 20% are singletons; the top ten hold over 11%. CDR3 length equals 17 residues. V lost 5 bases to trimming and J lost 6 bases; unmatched junction nucleotides: 17. Germline CDR1 is SGHTA and CDR2 is FQGNSA. This sequence was found in a young man who received the YFV17D yellow fever vaccine. The sequences come from PBMCs, collected 15 days after the yellow fever booster vaccination. The chain links TRBV7-2 to TRBJ2-7; 9 positions match TRBD1. CDR3 sequence: CASSLRPITGTGTEQYF. The CDR3 nucleotides are TGTGCCAGCAGCCTCAGACCCATCACCGGGACAGGGACCGAGCAGTACTTC.